The rows below give T cell receptor beta chains drawn from one sample of a study of T cell responses to AZD1222 COVID-19 vaccine. Assay used: immunoSEQ multiplex PCR; TCRdb lists only in-frame clones, some missing. The data show about 210,000 clones, with roughly 94% seen just once and roughly 1.8% held by the top ten. Sample: peripheral blood, taken 28 days after the second dose of the MenACWY control vaccine. The receptors derive from an adult who received the MenACWY meningococcal vaccine as a control. The CDR3 runs from the conserved cysteine through the conserved F or W. D genes are given only for firm matches. A row's size may be missing; if present it is once, few, many or a size class.

j_call	v_call	clone_size	d_call	cdr3_nt	cdr3_aa
TRBJ2-2	TRBV13	-	-	TGTGCCAGCAGCGGAAACACCGGGGAGCTGTTTTTT	CASSGNTGELFF
TRBJ1-1	TRBV30	few	TRBD1	TGTGCCGGACAGGAGCTGAACACTGAAGCTTTCTTT	CAGQELNTEAFF
TRBJ2-3	TRBV19	-	-	TGTGCCAGTAGTGGGTCCGGGAGAGATACGCAGTATTTT	CASSGSGRDTQYF
TRBJ2-3	TRBV7-2	once	TRBD1	TGTGCCAGCAGCACCTGGCCAGGGGGAACGACAGATACGCAGTATTTT	CASSTWPGGTTDTQYF
TRBJ1-5	TRBV3-1/TRBV3-2	-	-	TGTGCCAGCAGCCAACGGGGACAAGGGCAGCCCCAGCATTTT	CASSQRGQGQPQHF
TRBJ1-5	TRBV19	-	-	TGTGCCAGTAGTATCGGCACTAGCAATCAGCCCCAGCATTTT	CASSIGTSNQPQHF
TRBJ1-1	TRBV5-1	few	TRBD1	TGCGCCAGCAGCCCGGGACAGGGGGCGGGTAACACTGAAGCTTTCTTT	CASSPGQGAGNTEAFF
TRBJ1-2	TRBV28	-	-	TGTGCCAGCAGTTTAGTGGGTAACTATGGCTACACCTTC	CASSLVGNYGYTF
TRBJ1-1	TRBV7-2	-	-	TGTGCCAGCAGCTTCCGGATATCGGGACTGAACACTGAAGCTTTCTTT	CASSFRISGLNTEAFF
TRBJ1-3	TRBV10-3	-	-	TGTGCCATCAGTGAAAGAGTGAGCTCTGGAAACACCATATATTTT	CAISERVSSGNTIYF
TRBJ1-4	TRBV24-1	-	-	TGTGCCACCAGTGATTACGGAGAAAAACTGTTTTTT	CATSDYGEKLFF
TRBJ1-1	TRBV28	once	-	TGTGCCAGCAGCTCAGGGCCCACTGAAGCTTTCTTT	CASSSGPTEAFF
TRBJ1-5	TRBV3-1/TRBV3-2	-	-	TGTGCCAGCAGCCTTTTAAATCAGCCCCAGCATTTT	CASSLLNQPQHF
TRBJ2-2	TRBV28	-	-	TGTGCCAGCAGTTTATTTGGAGCGCTCGGGGAGCTGTTTTTT	CASSLFGALGELFF
TRBJ1-5	TRBV19	-	-	TGTGCCAGTAGTGAGGACTTAGGAGGGCCCCAGCATTTT	CASSEDLGGPQHF
TRBJ2-1	TRBV5-1	-	-	TGCGCCAGCAGCTTGGCACAGAGCTCCTACAATGAGCAGTTCTTC	CASSLAQSSYNEQFF
TRBJ2-7	TRBV27	-	-	TGTGCCAGCAGTTTCAAAGGGGGCGAGCAGTACTTC	CASSFKGGEQYF
TRBJ1-3	TRBV19	-	-	TGTGCCAGTAGTATCCCCCCAGGTGACCCTGGAAACACCATATATTTT	CASSIPPGDPGNTIYF
TRBJ1-1	TRBV6-4	-	-	TGTGCCAGCAGCCCCAGGGGAGAGAACACTGAAGCTTTCTTT	CASSPRGENTEAFF
TRBJ2-5	TRBV19	-	-	TGTGCCAGTAGTGTAAGTGGGGAGACCCAGTACTTC	CASSVSGETQYF
TRBJ1-6	TRBV3-1/TRBV3-2	-	TRBD1	TGTGCCAGCAGCATACCACAGGGGGCGCGGAATTCACCCCTCCACTTT	CASSIPQGARNSPLHF
TRBJ2-3	TRBV7-9	-	-	TGTGCCAGCAGCCGACTCCTGGGGGTCCGGACTTCGGATACGCAGTATTTT	CASSRLLGVRTSDTQYF
TRBJ2-2	TRBV5-1	once	-	TGCGCCAGCAGCTTGTACGGGAACACCGGGGAGCTGTTTTTT	CASSLYGNTGELFF